The 16 T cell receptor beta chains below come from one sample, sequenced in a study of blood T cell repertoires in COVID-19. Profiling relied on immunoSEQ multiplex PCR, and the TCRdb table lists in-frame clones only, not all of them. The repertoire holds around 290,000 clones, with approximately 89% as singletons. Material: PBMCs or T cells enriched from blood (not recorded which). Receptors originate from a woman younger than 30 who had recovered from COVID-19.

The rearrangement joins TRBV19 to TRBJ2-7, with TRBD2 matching 8 bases. CDR1 is LNHDA and CDR2 is SQIVND in the germline V gene (reference sequence). This CDR3 spans 14 amino acids. V lost 5 bases to trimming and J lost 1 base; unmatched junction nucleotides: 4. CDR3 DNA sequence: TGTGCCAGTAGTGCGGGGGGAAAATCCTACGAGCAGTACTTC. It specifies CASSAGGKSYEQYF.

This chain connects TRBV2 to TRBJ2-6; no definite D call. V was trimmed by 5 bases and J by 9 bases, leaving 8 bases between them. CDR1 and CDR2 (germline): SNHLY, FYNNEI. The CDR3 sequence is 12 residues long. The CDR3 is CASSPEVNVLTF. The CDR3 DNA is TGTGCCAGCAGTCCAGAGGTCAACGTCCTGACTTTC.

The chain employs TRBV7-6 and TRBJ2-1; TRBD2 matches at 13 bases. The V segment lost 4 bases and the J segment 4 bases; nucleotides outside the gene matches: 7. CDR3 length equals 17 residues. Germline CDR1 SGHVS, CDR2 FNYEAQ. CDR3 region: CASSSRTSGSGYNEQFF. The DNA of the CDR3 is TGTGCCAGCAGCTCCAGGACTAGCGGGAGTGGGTACAATGAGCAGTTCTTC.

V gene TRBV18 combines with J gene TRBJ1-5, with 7 bases matching TRBD1. Germline CDR1 is KGHSH and CDR2 is LQKENI. The CDR3 covers 15 residues. V shed 5 bases, J shed 5 bases, and the junction held 9 bases outside the gene matches. The CDR3 nucleotides read TGTGCCAGCTCAAACAGGGGTAGTAATGATCAGCCCCAGCATTTT. Its protein is CASSNRGSNDQPQHF.

In its sample, this clone was seen once. The rearrangement uses TRBV2 and TRBJ2-5, with TRBD1 matching over 7 bases. Trimming removed 4 bases from V and 2 bases from J; junction bases left unmatched: 10. The CDR3 is 16 amino acids. Germline loops: CDR1 SNHLY, CDR2 FYNNEI. The CDR3 loop is CASSVSGTALQETQYF. CDR3 in DNA: TGTGCCAGCAGTGTTTCCGGGACAGCGCTTCAAGAGACCCAGTACTTC.

This rearrangement joins TRBV27 to TRBJ1-1; perhaps TRBD1 as D (5 bases). The CDR3 sequence is 13 residues long. The V gene lost 5 bases and the J gene lost 5 bases, with 12 bases spanning the gap. In germline, CDR1 is MNHEY, CDR2 SMNVEV (reference sequence). The CDR3 nucleotides read TGTGCCAGCAGTCAATCAGGGATGACTGAAGCTTTCTTT. It is translated as CASSQSGMTEAFF.

The chain is built from TRBV15 and TRBJ1-5, with TRBD1 identical over 11 bases. J was trimmed by 9 bases and V by 6 bases; bases with no gene match: 7. This CDR3 has 14 amino acids. Looked up from germline, CDR1 is LNHNV and CDR2 is YYDKDF (reference sequence). CDR3 amino acids: CATSQDRGLGPQHF. The CDR3 DNA is TGTGCCACCAGTCAGGACAGGGGGCTTGGGCCCCAGCATTTT.

CDR3 DNA sequence: TGTGCCAGCAGTTTATACTATAGCGGGAGAGGAAGGGAGCAGTACTTC. It codes for CASSLYYSGRGREQYF. V and J are TRBV28 and TRBJ2-7, with 9 bases fitting TRBD2. V trimming: 1 base; J trimming: 7 bases; junction bases outside the gene matches: 11. The CDR3 loop spans 16 amino acids. CDR1 is MDHEN and CDR2 is SYDVKM in the germline V gene.

The chain couples TRBV19 to TRBJ1-4, with 7 bases identical to TRBD1. CDR1 and CDR2 from the germline V gene are LNHDA and SQIVND (reference sequence). The CDR3 loop spans 15 amino acids. With 5 bases clipped from V and 8 bases from J, the junction kept 11 bases outside the gene matches. CDR3 in amino acids: CASSVQQGSGEKLFF. DNA for the CDR3: TGTGCCAGTAGTGTCCAACAGGGGTCGGGCGAAAAACTGTTTTTT. Combining the CDR3 with reference TRBV19 and TRBJ1-4 gives the whole variable domain DGGITQSPKYLFRKEGQNVTLSCEQNLNHDAMYWYRQDPGQGLRLIYYSQIVNDFQKGDIAEGYSVSREKKESFPLTVTSAQKNPTAFYLCASSVQQGSGEKLFFGSGTQLSVL.

This clone has just one count. This chain connects TRBV5-5 to TRBJ1-4, with a tentative D call TRBD1 (6 bases). The V and J ends lost 4 bases and 0 bases respectively, with 16 bases between them. The length of the CDR3 is 17 residues. Germline values: CDR1 SGHKS, CDR2 YYEKEE (reference sequence). For the CDR3, the DNA is TGTGCCAGCAGCACACAGGGTCGGGGGGCAACTAATGAAAAACTGTTTTTT. Amino acid sequence: CASSTQGRGATNEKLFF.

CDR3 amino acids: CATTPAQGFSGYTF. The DNA of the CDR3 is TGTGCCACCACCCCGGCCCAGGGATTTTCGGGCTACACCTTC. V and J are TRBV15 and TRBJ1-2; a weak D match, TRBD1 (5 bases). Germline lookup yields CDR1 LNHNV and CDR2 YYDKDF (reference sequence). The V gene lost 7 bases and the J gene lost 8 bases, with 20 bases spanning the gap. CDR3 length: 14 amino acids. The full variable domain, in which reference TRBV15 and TRBJ1-2 provide the parts outside the CDR3, is DAMVIQNPRYQVTQFGKPVTLSCSQTLNHNVMYWYQQKSSQAPKLLFHYYDKDFNNEADTPDNFQSRRPNTSFCFLDIRSPGLGDTAMYLCATTPAQGFSGYTFGSGTRLTVV.

This clone was recorded once. CDR3 loop: CASSYQDRVGTEAFF. The CDR3 nucleotides read TGTGCCAGCAGTTACCAGGACAGGGTGGGGACTGAAGCTTTCTTT. The J gene is TRBJ1-1, the V gene TRBV6-5; TRBD1 matches 8 bases. After removal of 2 bases from V and 5 bases from J, the junction contained 7 bases not matched to a gene. The CDR3 length is 15 residues. Germline CDR1 reads MNHEY; CDR2 reads SVGAGI.

This chain connects TRBV6-6 to TRBJ2-3; TRBD2 agrees at 15 bases. This CDR3 contains 16 residues. V lost 2 bases, J lost 5 bases, and 2 bases stayed unmatched. Germline CDR1 is MNHNY and CDR2 is SVGAGI (reference sequence). CDR3 bases: TGTGCCAGCAGTTACGGACTAGCGGGGGGGGGAGATACGCAGTATTTT. Its translation is CASSYGLAGGGDTQYF.

The V and J genes are TRBV5-1 and TRBJ2-7; 12 nucleotides align to TRBD2. Trimming took 4 bases from V and 6 from J; bases not matched to a gene: 17. Germline V lookup: CDR1 SGHRS, CDR2 YFSETQ. The CDR3 length is 18 residues. CDR3 DNA sequence: TGCGCCAGCAGCCCACTCGGGGGTCCTAGCGGGAGGGAAGGCGAGCAGTACTTC. Protein product: CASSPLGGPSGREGEQYF. The full variable domain, rest sourced from reference TRBV5-1 and TRBJ2-7, is KAGVTQTPRYLIKTRGQQVTLSCSPISGHRSVSWYQQTPGQGLQFLFEYFSETQRNKGNFPGRFSGRQFSNSRSEMNVSTLELGDSALYLCASSPLGGPSGREGEQYFGPGTRLTVT.

The J gene is TRBJ2-3, the V gene TRBV5-4, with TRBD1 as a possible D gene (7 bases). V dropped 4 bases and J dropped 4 bases, with 16 bases sitting between them. The CDR3 length is 15 residues. Germline CDR1 is SGHNT and CDR2 is YYREEE (reference sequence). CDR3 in amino acids: CASSQSTGRSDTQYF. Written as DNA, the CDR3 is TGTGCCAGCAGCCAATCGACAGGGAGGTCAGATACGCAGTATTTT.

V gene TRBV10-3 combines with J gene TRBJ2-3; D not resolved. This CDR3 is 15 amino acids long. Germline V gene lookup returns CDR1 ENHRY and CDR2 SYGVKD. The V end lost 0 bases, the J end lost 2 bases, and 9 bases lay between the germline ends. The DNA for the CDR3 is TGTGCCATCAGTGAGTCTACAGTACTCACAGATACGCAGTATTTT. Protein: CAISESTVLTDTQYF.